The clone carrying this T cell receptor beta chain was counted only a few times. As the template, RNA transcripts were used to amplify TCR beta CDR3 regions. Scientists carried out first-round RT-PCR using HTBI primers and then a second-round multiplex PCR. TCRdb re-analysed the multiplex PCR reads in MiXCR, keeping a single row per CDR3 protein. Of about 390,000 distinct CDR3 sequences listed, approximately 15% are singletons. This sample was included in a study of Graves' ophthalmopathy and Graves' hyperthyroidism. Study-level information: Peripheral blood was gathered at first diagnosis, ahead of any treatment whatsoever.

Trimming took off 0 bases at V and 10 bases at J, with 9 bases between the two ends. The V gene's germline CDR1 is LGHDT and CDR2 YNNKEL (reference sequence). This CDR3 contains 12 residues. Diagnoses were established from clinical symptoms, serum thyroxine, TRAb, thyroid ultrasound and orbital computed tomography. The sequenced sample consisted of peripheral blood. The chain carries TRBV3-1 and TRBJ1-2; D gene ambiguous. The source is a woman younger than 30 with stable Graves' hyperthyroidism. CDR3 protein: CASSQEDGSYTF. CDR3 nucleotide sequence: TGTGCCAGCAGCCAAGAGGACGGATCCTACACCTTC.